The T cell receptor beta chain described here comes from a study of blood T cell repertoires in COVID-19 (TCRdb year 2020). For the wider study: The collaborator samples originated in the United States, Italy and Spain and spanned the acute and convalescent phases of COVID-19. The prospective study material was composed of cDNA or gDNA derived from T cells, B-cell-depleted T cells, or PBMCs. The dataset comprised deeply sampled blood TCRbeta repertoires from subjects exposed to, actively infected with, or recovered from COVID-19. A freely available public database, intended as a resource for researchers studying the immune response to SARS-CoV-2, is where the repertoires were released. The samples were drawn from two sources: the first 160 participants of the ongoing ImmuneRACE study, and 1,000 to 1,500 subjects contributed by 6 global collaborators. Nearly every sample came with metadata listing a de-identified subject ID, COVID-19 status, age in years and sex. HLA class I and class II types, where available, came from metadata supplied by the sample provider rather than from assay-based typing. On the study overall, not on this receptor specifically: How much clinical and demographic metadata was included differed by source and by participant, and the metadata was provided uncurated.

Collaborating institutions collected whole blood in K2EDTA tubes following their own protocols. For TCRbeta analysis, collaborators shipped samples as frozen whole blood, isolated PBMCs, or DNA extracted from either of those sample types. The immunoSEQ Assay, a bias-controlled multiplex PCR, was used to amplify TCRbeta CDR3 regions from genomic DNA. The study's processing was this. Within the assay, amplification of reference gene primers was used to estimate how many nucleated cells each sample contained. To quantify the absolute abundance of each unique TCRbeta CDR3 rearrangement, sequence reads were collapsed and filtered. For each sample, productive Simpson clonality was calculated as the square root of Simpson's diversity index across productive rearrangements. Sourced from immuneACCESS, this table was stored by TCRdb with only in-frame sequences that have V and J called. A share of the clones is absent; for the studies checked, an unresolved V gene accounts for under half, and the remainder has no known explanation. The V and J calls and clone size were taken over from that table, and D and trimming were inferred from the DNA. A total of a few hundred thousand clones appear in this sample, more than 70% of them only once. Clones ranked in the top ten supply about 12% of the sample.

Worth noting for this clone: Its antigen specificity is not known. The sample holds no much larger clone one base away, and base qualities are not on file.

This receptor was obtained from a man older than 75 with acute or convalescent COVID-19. Sequences were obtained from peripheral blood.

In nucleotides, the sequence is TGCGCCAGCAGCTTGGAGCTCGGGGAGCTGTTTTTT. Its translation reads: CASSLELGELFF. The chain couples TRBV5-1 to TRBJ2-2; the D gene remains uncertain. V and J are truncated by 0 bases and 7 bases respectively, leaving an intervening sequence of 4 bases. For CDR1 and CDR2, the germline V gene lists SGHRS and YFSETQ. The CDR3 sequence holds 12 residues, the cysteine and phenylalanine included. The DNA shown is the 36-base CDR3, in frame from base 1.